This T cell receptor beta chain was retrieved from a study of Ad26.COV2.S vaccination and SARS-CoV-2 variants. In the study overall: Administration of Ad26.COV2.S was intramuscular, either once or twice 56 days apart.

Note on this clone: Its target is unknown.

Whole-study results and caveats: Analyses that measured TCR breadth and depth may have underestimated total T cell responses.

Repertoires were generated with immunoSEQ multiplex PCR, while TCRdb's copy carries only in-frame clones and drops some. The table lists about 680,000 clones, 89% of them singletons. Treatment indicated: 15 to 20 received Ad26.COV2.S at low or high dose, single or two shots; about 5 received placebo; per-sample allocation not given. Samples came from day 63 after the first vaccine or placebo injection. The ends lost 2 bases at V and 2 bases at J; junction bases unmatched: 6. The CDR3 is 16 amino acids. Per germline, CDR1 SGHRS and CDR2 YFSETQ. The V call is TRBV5-1, the J call TRBJ2-3, with TRBD2 identical over 9 bases. This clonotype originated in a person aged 18-65 years who received the Ad26.COV2.S COVID-19 vaccine or a placebo. The specimen comprised peripheral blood, sampled in a trial of Ad26.COV2.S vaccine versus placebo. CDR3 DNA: TGCGCCAGCAGCTTAGGGCTAGCGGGATTCACAGATACGCAGTATTTT. The encoded protein is CASSLGLAGFTDTQYF.